This TCR beta chain was retrieved from a study of tumor and adjacent non-tumor tissue in lung cancer. Overall study: Histology: under 15 adenocarcinoma, 2 squamous cell carcinoma, 1 small cell lung cancer. Study observations and caveats: Significantly higher TCR diversity was found in tumor than normal lung. Top 100 clones took a larger repertoire share in normal lung.

Germline CDR1 is SGHNT and CDR2 is YENEEA. There are 16 residues in the CDR3. This sample's RNA came from whole unsorted tissue. The normal lung tissue was taken more than 3 cm from the tumor edge. With regard to this clonotype: Its specificity is unknown. The germline gene is not matched at one end of the junction; a read error may be the cause.

Three rounds of nested PCR, following a modified ARM-PCR protocol, produced the TCRbeta library. Using its own MiXCR run on the multiplex PCR reads, TCRdb lists one record per CDR3 protein. The table has 60,000 to 85,000 distinct CDR3 sequences, 76% seen once. The chain links TRBV11-3 to TRBJ2-2; 9 positions match TRBD2. The sequence was obtained from a man between 70 and 80 years old with non-small cell lung cancer. Material: distant non-tumor lung tissue. The CDR3 loop reads CVSSGRAVAGAGELSF. CDR3 in DNA: TGTGTCAGCAGCGGCCGGGCAGTAGCGGGGGCCGGGGAGCTGTCTTTT.